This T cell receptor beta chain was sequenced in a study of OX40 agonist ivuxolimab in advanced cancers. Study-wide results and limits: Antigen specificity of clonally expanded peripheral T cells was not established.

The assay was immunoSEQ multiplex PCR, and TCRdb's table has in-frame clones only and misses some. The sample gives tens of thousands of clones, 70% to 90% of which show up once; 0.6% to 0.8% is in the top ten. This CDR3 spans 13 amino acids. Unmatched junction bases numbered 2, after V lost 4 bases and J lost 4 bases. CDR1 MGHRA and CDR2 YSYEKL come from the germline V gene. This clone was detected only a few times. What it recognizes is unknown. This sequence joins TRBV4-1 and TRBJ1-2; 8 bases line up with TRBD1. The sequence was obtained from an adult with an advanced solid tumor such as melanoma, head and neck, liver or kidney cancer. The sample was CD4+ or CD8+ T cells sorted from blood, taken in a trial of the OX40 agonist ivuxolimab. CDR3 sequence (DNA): TGCGCCAGCAGCCCTACAGGGGGCTATGGCTACACCTTC. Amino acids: CASSPTGGYGYTF.